This T cell receptor beta chain stems from a study of radiation and T cells in renal cell carcinoma. Overall study findings and caveats: No pretreatment tumor biopsies were available for baseline clonotypes. From baseline, blood top tumor clonotypes peaked at 2 weeks post-radiation.

Comment on this clone: Its specificity is unknown.

The data were produced by immunoSEQ multiplex PCR, yet TCRdb's version contains in-frame clones alone and is incomplete. In the table there are over 60,000 clones, about 86% of which are singletons. V shed 5 bases and J 4 bases; nucleotides not matched to a gene: 11. CDR1 is SGHTA, CDR2 FQGNSA, per germline. This CDR3 region has 16 residues. Sample time point: blood 2 weeks post-SBRT. Treatment described: 15 Gy SBRT to primary tumor, nephrectomy 4 weeks later. After SBRT, blood was collected at 2 and 4 weeks, plus baseline. The patient's renal cell carcinoma had clear cell pathology. The chain employs TRBV7-2 and TRBJ2-1; 7 bases map to TRBD2. This sequence originates from a woman aged 50 to 65 with renal cell carcinoma. The sample here was blood, taken from a patient whose treatment included radiotherapy and nephrectomy. The CDR3 nucleotides read TGTGCCAGCAGCACGACCTCGGGACTATTATACAATGAGCAGTTCTTC. Translation gives CASSTTSGLLYNEQFF.